What follows are 30 T cell receptor beta chains derived from one specimen sequenced in a study of blood T cell repertoires in COVID-19. The assay was immunoSEQ multiplex PCR, and TCRdb's table has in-frame clones only and misses some. This sample yields approximately 300,000 clones, of which approximately 90% are seen a single time; around 5.9% belongs to the top ten. Sequencing was carried out using PBMCs or T cells enriched from blood (not recorded which). The receptors here all came from a woman aged 30 to 39 who had recovered from COVID-19.

V gene TRBV7-8 combines with J gene TRBJ1-4; possibly TRBD1 for D (6 bases). This CDR3 has 15 amino acids. V lost 2 bases to trimming and J lost 6 bases, with 13 bases between them. The germline CDR1 and CDR2 sequences are SGHVS and FQNEAQ. As DNA, the CDR3 is TGTGCCAGCAGCTTAACAGGGTCTTCCCATGAAAAACTGTTTTTT. Its translation: CASSLTGSSHEKLFF.

This chain connects TRBV5-1 to TRBJ2-7; 8 bases align to TRBD1. This CDR3 has 15 amino acids. Trimming took 4 bases from V and 6 from J; bases not matched to a gene: 12. Germline CDR1 is SGHRS and CDR2 is YFSETQ. The DNA of the CDR3 is TGCGCCAGCAGCCCGTCAGGGACAGGCTGGGGCGAGCAGTACTTC. Amino acid sequence: CASSPSGTGWGEQYF. The full variable domain, its missing parts supplied by reference TRBV5-1 and TRBJ2-7, is KAGVTQTPRYLIKTRGQQVTLSCSPISGHRSVSWYQQTPGQGLQFLFEYFSETQRNKGNFPGRFSGRQFSNSRSEMNVSTLELGDSALYLCASSPSGTGWGEQYFGPGTRLTVT.

The gene calls are TRBV9 and TRBJ2-7; 10 nucleotides line up with TRBD1. The V and J ends lost 0 bases and 7 bases, in that order; junction bases with no gene match: 4. The CDR3 loop spans 14 amino acids. Per germline, CDR1 SGDLS and CDR2 YYNGEE. CDR3 sequence: CASSVGTGGEEQYF. Written as DNA, the CDR3 is TGTGCCAGCAGCGTAGGGACAGGGGGGGAGGAGCAGTACTTC.

This chain joins TRBV13 and TRBJ1-4; D gene uncertain. CDR3 length: 14 residues. Germline CDR1 reads PRHDT; CDR2 reads FYEKMQ (reference sequence). With 0 bases removed from V and 4 bases from J, the gap between germline ends came to 6 bases. Here the CDR3 DNA reads TGTGCCAGCAGCTTAGGCGGGAGTAATGAAAAACTGTTTTTT. It yields the protein CASSLGGSNEKLFF.

The CDR3, as DNA: TGTGCCAGCAGCTTGGGACAGGGGGCCTCGCCCCAGCATTTT. Protein product: CASSLGQGASPQHF. V gene TRBV7-2 combines with J gene TRBJ1-5; 12 positions match TRBD1. V lost 3 bases to trimming and J lost 9 bases; unmatched junction nucleotides: 3. Germline V gene data show CDR1 as SGHTA and CDR2 as FQGNSA. This CDR3 spans 14 amino acids.

This clone was seen just once. An end of the junction does not agree with germline; a read error may underlie this. The rearrangement joins TRBV11-2 to TRBJ1-4, with a tentative D call TRBD1 (6 bases). The germline V gene encodes CDR1 SGHAT and CDR2 FQNNGV. The length of the CDR3 is 17 residues. The CDR3 loop reads CASSLDSRDIAKEKLFF. The DNA for the CDR3 is TGTGCCAGCAGCTTAGATTCCAGGGACATCGCTAAGGAAAAACTGTTTTTT.

This chain links TRBV9 with TRBJ2-2; D call uncertain. V was cut by 6 bases and J by 4 bases, with 10 bases left in between. This CDR3 is 13 amino acids long. Germline CDR1 and CDR2: SGDLS and YYNGEE. CDR3 DNA: TGTGCCAGCACCCAGGTATCCACCGGGGAGCTGTTTTTT. It specifies CASTQVSTGELFF.

The V call is TRBV12-5, the J call TRBJ2-5; TRBD2 aligns across 12 bases. With V trimmed by 2 bases and J by 5 bases, 6 bases remained unmatched. Germline CDR1 reads LGHNT; CDR2 reads FRNRAP. The CDR3 is 16 amino acids. DNA for the CDR3: TGTGCTAGTGGTTTGCTAGCGGGGGGGCTGGGGGAGACCCAGTACTTC. Amino acids: CASGLLAGGLGETQYF.

This chain connects TRBV12-3 or TRBV12-4 to TRBJ1-2, with a possible D match to TRBD1 (6 bases). V dropped 3 bases and J dropped 14 bases, with 16 bases sitting between them. The CDR3 totals 12 residues. The CDR3 spells CASSLSLGTTTF. DNA for the CDR3: TGTGCCAGCAGTTTGTCCTTGGGGACAACGACCTTC.

The rearrangement links TRBV3-1 (or the pseudogene TRBV3-2) to TRBJ1-2; D unclear. Germline V lookup: CDR1 LGHDT, CDR2 YNNKEL (reference sequence). This CDR3 is built from 15 residues. V lost 4 bases to trimming and J lost 0 bases, with 12 bases between them. The CDR3 region has the DNA TGTGCCAGCAGCCGGGAGGACTATTCTAACTATGGCTACACCTTC. Translation: CASSREDYSNYGYTF.

This chain uses TRBV9 with TRBJ2-5, with TRBD1 as a possible D gene (6 bases). Germline-derived CDR1 and CDR2 are SGDLS and YYNGEE. CDR3 size: 13 residues. V dropped 2 bases and J dropped 4 bases, with 9 bases sitting between them. DNA of the CDR3: TGTGCCAGCAGCGTGGGGGCCGGAGAGACCCAGTACTTC. It translates to CASSVGAGETQYF. Looking up the rest from reference TRBV9 and TRBJ2-5 gives the full variable domain: DSGVTQTPKHLITATGQRVTLRCSPRSGDLSVYWYQQSLDQGLQFLIQYYNGEERAKGNILERFSAQQFPDLHSELNLSSLELGDSALYFCASSVGAGETQYFGPGTRLLVL.

The chain recombines TRBV20-1 with TRBJ2-3; D gene unclear. Germline CDR1 DFQATT, CDR2 SNEGSKA (reference sequence). This CDR3 is 11 amino acids long. With 6 bases removed from V and 3 bases from J, the gap between germline ends came to 7 bases. The CDR3 sequence: CSATTTDTQYF. The CDR3 DNA reads as TGCAGTGCAACCACTACAGATACGCAGTATTTT.

The chain links TRBV6-6 to TRBJ1-6; no reliable D call. In germline, CDR1 is MNHNY, CDR2 SVGAGI (reference sequence). The ends were cut back, 6 bases at V and 8 bases at J, with 11 bases in the middle. This CDR3 comprises 13 residues. The CDR3 loop reads CASSQPTDSPLHF. CDR3 sequence (DNA): TGTGCCAGCAGCCAACCCACGGATTCACCCCTCCACTTT.

This sequence joins TRBV28 and TRBJ1-3; TRBD1 aligns across 7 bases. CDR1 and CDR2 from the germline V gene are MDHEN and SYDVKM. The CDR3 spans 15 residues. Trimming at V came to 5 bases and at J to 2 bases, leaving 6 bases not matched to a gene. The CDR3 coding sequence is TGTGCCAGCAGTCGAGGACAGGACGCTGGAAACACCATATATTTT. Translating gives CASSRGQDAGNTIYF.

The chain carries TRBV19 and TRBJ1-2; the match to TRBD1 covers 8 bases. The CDR3 sequence is 16 residues long. V shed 6 bases, J shed 3 bases, and the junction held 12 bases outside the gene matches. Germline V gene lookup returns CDR1 LNHDA and CDR2 SQIVND (reference sequence). In nucleotides, the CDR3 is TGTGCCAGTAGCACAGGGGGGACCAGGCGAGACTATGGCTACACCTTC. This sequence encodes CASSTGGTRRDYGYTF.

The chain uses TRBV5-1 and TRBJ2-3, with TRBD1 matching over 8 bases. Germline CDR1 reads SGHRS; CDR2 reads YFSETQ. The V gene end was trimmed by 4 bases and the J gene end by 7 bases; junction bases not matched to a gene: 14. There are 16 residues in the CDR3. The DNA of the CDR3 is TGCGCCAGCAGCCTCGATTCCGGGACAGGAGCCAATACGCAGTATTTT. It yields the protein CASSLDSGTGANTQYF.

In its sample, this clone was seen a few times. The V gene is TRBV5-5, the J gene TRBJ1-2; D is unresolved. The germline gives CDR1 SGHKS, CDR2 YYEKEE (reference sequence). V lost 0 bases to trimming and J lost 1 base, with 10 bases between them. The CDR3 spans 15 residues. The CDR3 nucleotides are TGTGCCAGCAGCTTGGTTGTGGGGAGTAACTATGGCTACACCTTC. Its translation: CASSLVVGSNYGYTF.

The J gene is TRBJ2-1, the V gene TRBV29-1, with TRBD2 matching over 11 bases. The germline gives CDR1 SQVTM, CDR2 ANQGSEA. CDR3 length: 14 residues. J lost 6 bases, V lost 7 bases, and 8 bases had no gene match. The DNA for the CDR3 is TGCAGCGCCCTGACTAGCGGGGTTTCCAATGAGCAGTTCTTC. Amino acid sequence: CSALTSGVSNEQFF.

CDR3 coding DNA: TGTGCCAGTAGTACCGGACTAGCGGGGGACACAGATACGCAGTATTTT. Its translation is CASSTGLAGDTDTQYF. The chain employs TRBV19 and TRBJ2-3; 13 bases align to TRBD2. There are 16 residues in the CDR3. Germline V gene sequence: CDR1 LNHDA, CDR2 SQIVND (reference sequence). V lost 4 bases and J lost 2; bases outside the gene matches: 3.

This clone appeared once. This chain links TRBV15 with TRBJ2-1, with 11 positions matching TRBD2. The length of the CDR3 is 16 residues. J gave up 7 bases and V 4 bases, and 9 bases lay outside the gene matches. From germline, CDR1 is LNHNV and CDR2 YYDKDF (reference sequence). The CDR3 region is CATSTVTLAGANEQFF. The CDR3 DNA is TGTGCCACCAGCACGGTGACACTAGCGGGGGCGAATGAGCAGTTCTTC. The whole variable domain, remainder taken from reference TRBV15 and TRBJ2-1, is DAMVIQNPRYQVTQFGKPVTLSCSQTLNHNVMYWYQQKSSQAPKLLFHYYDKDFNNEADTPDNFQSRRPNTSFCFLDIRSPGLGDTAMYLCATSTVTLAGANEQFFGPGTRLTVL.

The chain joins TRBV21-1 to TRBJ1-2; TRBD1 is taken as the D call from the table, unchecked against the DNA. TRBV21-1 is reported as a pseudogene. The CDR3 is made up of 13 amino acids. DNA of the CDR3: TGTGCCAGCAGCAAGACAGGGTGGGGTGGCTACACCTTC. This translates into CASSKTGWGGYTF.

The J gene is TRBJ2-3, the V gene TRBV7-9, with 13 bases that match TRBD2. Germline V gene data show CDR1 as SEHNR and CDR2 as FQNEAQ (reference sequence). The CDR3 consists of 15 residues. The junction had 5 bases not matched to a gene; V was cut back by 5 bases and J by 6 bases. The CDR3 DNA reads as TGTGCCAGCAGCCAGACTAGCGGGGGGCGCGATACGCAGTATTTT. This gives the protein CASSQTSGGRDTQYF.

This clone has only one observation. The V call is TRBV7-8, the J call TRBJ2-2; D is unclear. This CDR3 region has 14 residues. Germline V CDR1 and CDR2: SGHVS, FQNEAQ. V shed 0 bases and J shed 1 base, with 3 bases lying between them. The DNA of the CDR3 is TGTGCCAGCAGCTTAGCCGGGAACACCGGGGAGCTGTTTTTT. It translates to CASSLAGNTGELFF.

For this clone: The junction shows a germline mismatch at one end, possibly a read error. For the CDR3, the DNA is TGTGCTAGCAGCCCACAAGCGGGCACTGAAGCTTTCTTT. It specifies CASSPQAGTEAFF. V and J are TRBV7-7 and TRBJ1-1; D gene ambiguous. CDR3 length equals 13 residues. Germline assignment: CDR1 SSHAT and CDR2 FNYEAQ (reference sequence).

V gene TRBV5-1 combines with J gene TRBJ2-3, with D possibly being TRBD1 (6 bases). This CDR3 contains 16 residues. Trimming left V 0 bases short and J 0 bases short, with 11 bases between. The germline CDR1 and CDR2 sequences are SGHRS and YFSETQ. The chain's CDR3 is CASSLEGHLSTDTQYF. The CDR3, as DNA: TGCGCCAGCAGCTTGGAGGGACATCTTAGCACAGATACGCAGTATTTT.

J is TRBJ1-1 and V is TRBV11-2, with D possibly being TRBD1 (5 bases). Germline-derived CDR1 and CDR2 are SGHAT and FQNNGV. There are 13 residues in the CDR3. V shed 3 bases and J shed 6 bases, with 11 bases lying between them. The CDR3 DNA is TGTGCCAGCAGCTTTTCGCAGGGTTCTGAAGCTTTCTTT. This translates into CASSFSQGSEAFF.

The chain couples TRBV10-1 to TRBJ1-6; 9 bases fit TRBD1. With V trimmed by 9 bases and J by 7 bases, 7 bases remained unmatched. This CDR3 region has 14 residues. The germline CDR1 and CDR2 sequences are WNHNN and SYGVQD (reference sequence). The DNA of the CDR3 is TGCGCCAGTTCGGACAGGGGAGAAAATTCACCCCTCCACTTT. It specifies CASSDRGENSPLHF.

This chain joins TRBV9 and TRBJ1-6, with D unresolved. V lost 0 bases and J 7 bases, leaving 8 bases between the germline ends. There are 14 residues in the CDR3. The V gene's germline CDR1 is SGDLS and CDR2 YYNGEE. CDR3 region: CASSVEAANSPLHF. CDR3 bases: TGTGCCAGCAGCGTAGAGGCAGCGAATTCACCCCTCCACTTT.

J is TRBJ2-5 and V is TRBV19, with 7 nucleotides matching TRBD2. Per germline, CDR1 LNHDA and CDR2 SQIVND (reference sequence). V was clipped by 3 bases and J by 0 bases; unmatched bases: 4. The CDR3 is made up of 15 amino acids. The CDR3 sequence is CASSIGGMYQETQYF. The CDR3 nucleotides are TGTGCCAGTAGTATCGGGGGGATGTACCAAGAGACCCAGTACTTC.

V gene TRBV12-1 combines with J gene TRBJ1-1; the table's D gene call, TRBD1, was not cross checked with the DNA. TRBV12-1 is a known pseudogene. CDR3 length: 14 residues. The CDR3 DNA reads as TGTGCCAGCAGCTTTATTCCTTCGGGACAAGGGGCTTTCTTT. It translates to CASSFIPSGQGAFF.